This T cell receptor beta chain emerged from a study of response to subunit inactivated influenza vaccine. TCRdb used MiXCR to reprocess the RT-PCR reads, holding one entry per CDR3 protein. The sample contains 500,000 to 600,000 distinct CDR3 sequences, approximately 14% of which appear only once. The V segment lost 6 bases and the J segment 3 bases; nucleotides outside the gene matches: 10. The CDR3 is 16 residues long. This clonotype was seen many times. The chain couples TRBV12-3 or TRBV12-4 to TRBJ2-2, with 7 bases fitting TRBD1. This sequence originates from a man over 45 who received an inactivated influenza vaccine. The input for sequencing was PBMCs from blood, taken 11 to 12 days after vaccination. CDR3: CASRDDREWYTGELFF. CDR3 coding DNA: TGTGCCAGCAGGGACGACAGGGAGTGGTACACCGGGGAGCTGTTTTTT.